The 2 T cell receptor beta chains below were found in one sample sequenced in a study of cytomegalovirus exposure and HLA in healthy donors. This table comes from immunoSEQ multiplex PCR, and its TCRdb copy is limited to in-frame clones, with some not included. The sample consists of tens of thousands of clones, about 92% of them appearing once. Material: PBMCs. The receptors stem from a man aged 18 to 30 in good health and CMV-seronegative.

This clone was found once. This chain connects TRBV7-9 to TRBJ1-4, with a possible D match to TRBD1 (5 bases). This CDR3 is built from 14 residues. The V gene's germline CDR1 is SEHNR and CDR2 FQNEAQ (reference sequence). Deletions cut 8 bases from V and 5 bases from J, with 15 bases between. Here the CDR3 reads CASRTSRANEKLFF. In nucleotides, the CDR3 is TGTGCCAGCCGAACGAGCAGGGCCAATGAAAAACTGTTTTTT.

CDR3 nucleotides: TGTGCCAGCAGCCAAGGACTAGCGGGAATCTATGAGCAGTTCTTC. This codes for CASSQGLAGIYEQFF. The rearrangement uses TRBV28 and TRBJ2-1; 12 bases agree with TRBD2. The CDR3 is made up of 15 amino acids. The V segment lost 6 bases and the J segment 8 bases; nucleotides outside the gene matches: 8. Germline loops: CDR1 MDHEN, CDR2 SYDVKM. The variable domain in full, with the rest retrieved from reference TRBV28 and TRBJ2-1, is DVKVTQSSRYLVKRTGEKVFLECVQDMDHENMFWYRQDPGLGLRLIYFSYDVKMKEKGDIPEGYSVSREKKERFSLILESASTNQTSMYLCASSQGLAGIYEQFFGPGTRLTVL.